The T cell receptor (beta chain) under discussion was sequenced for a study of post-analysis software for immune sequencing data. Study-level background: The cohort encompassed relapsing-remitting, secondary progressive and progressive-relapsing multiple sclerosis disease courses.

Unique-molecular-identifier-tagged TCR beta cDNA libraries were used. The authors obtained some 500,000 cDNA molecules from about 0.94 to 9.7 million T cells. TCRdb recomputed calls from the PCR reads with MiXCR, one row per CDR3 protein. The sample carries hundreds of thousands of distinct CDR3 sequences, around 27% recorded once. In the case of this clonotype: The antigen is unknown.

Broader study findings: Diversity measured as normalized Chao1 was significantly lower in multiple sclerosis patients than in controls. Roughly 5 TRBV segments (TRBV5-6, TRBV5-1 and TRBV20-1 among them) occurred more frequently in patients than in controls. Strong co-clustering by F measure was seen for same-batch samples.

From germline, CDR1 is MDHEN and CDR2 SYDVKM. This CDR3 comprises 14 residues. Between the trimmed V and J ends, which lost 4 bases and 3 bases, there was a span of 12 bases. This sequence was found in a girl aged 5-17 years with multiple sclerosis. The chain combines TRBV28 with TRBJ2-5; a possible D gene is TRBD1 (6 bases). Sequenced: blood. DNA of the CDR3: TGTGCCAGCAGTTCATCGTACAGGGAAGAGACCCAGTACTTC. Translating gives CASSSSYREETQYF.